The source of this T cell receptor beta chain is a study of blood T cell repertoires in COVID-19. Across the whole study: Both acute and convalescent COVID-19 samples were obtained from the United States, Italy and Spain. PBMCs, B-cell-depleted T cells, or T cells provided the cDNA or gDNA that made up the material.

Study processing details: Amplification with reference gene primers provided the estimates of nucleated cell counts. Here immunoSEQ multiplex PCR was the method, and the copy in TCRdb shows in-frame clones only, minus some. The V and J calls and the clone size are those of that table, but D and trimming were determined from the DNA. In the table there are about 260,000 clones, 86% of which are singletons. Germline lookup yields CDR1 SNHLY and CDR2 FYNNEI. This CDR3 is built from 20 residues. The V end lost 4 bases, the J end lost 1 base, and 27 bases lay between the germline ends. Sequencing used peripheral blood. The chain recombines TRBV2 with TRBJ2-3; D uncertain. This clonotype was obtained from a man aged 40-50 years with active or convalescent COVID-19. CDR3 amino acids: CASSVPRTGSADTRTDTQYF. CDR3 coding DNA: TGTGCCAGCAGTGTACCCCGAACCGGGTCGGCCGATACCCGCACAGATACGCAGTATTTT.